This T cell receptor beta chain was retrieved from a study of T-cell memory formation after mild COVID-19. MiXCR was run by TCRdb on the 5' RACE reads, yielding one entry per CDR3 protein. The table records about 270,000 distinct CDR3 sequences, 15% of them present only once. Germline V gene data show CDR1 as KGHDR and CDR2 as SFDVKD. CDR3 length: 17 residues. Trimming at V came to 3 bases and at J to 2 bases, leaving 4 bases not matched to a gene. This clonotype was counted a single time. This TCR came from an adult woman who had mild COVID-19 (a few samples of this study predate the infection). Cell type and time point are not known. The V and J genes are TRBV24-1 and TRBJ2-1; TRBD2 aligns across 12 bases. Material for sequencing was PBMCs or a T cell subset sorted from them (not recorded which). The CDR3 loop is CATSDPSGRATYNEQFF. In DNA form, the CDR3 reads TGTGCCACCAGTGATCCTAGCGGGAGGGCTACCTACAATGAGCAGTTCTTC.